The clone carrying this TCR beta chain was detected many times. What it binds is not known. Libraries for naive CD8 T cells, which were made from approximately 20,000 to 980,000 sorted cells, drew on 10%, 30% or 50% of the RNA. A CD8+CD4-CCR7+CD45RA+ gate was used to sort naive CD8 T cells. One entry per CDR3 protein results from TCRdb running MiXCR on the PCR reads. The sample shows over 600,000 distinct CDR3 sequences, about 20% of them seen only once. This sample is drawn from a study of molecular identifiers for immune sequencing clone quantification. Overall study findings and caveats: Clones of above 20 RNA copies carried over 98% of effector molecules; in naive cells they carried under 1%.

After removal of 0 bases from V and 0 bases from J, the junction contained 0 bases not matched to a gene. The germline V gene has CDR1 MNHEY and CDR2 SVGAGI. The CDR3 totals 15 residues. V is TRBV6-5 and J is TRBJ1-1; 8 bases agree with TRBD1. Sequencing input: naive CD8+ T cells from blood, with Jurkat cell RNA spiked in. Subset of the sample: FACS-sorted CD8+CD4-CCR7+CD45RA+ naive T cells. This clonotype was obtained from a human donor in good health. Some libraries in this study had Jurkat cell RNA spiked in. CDR3 amino acids: CASSYSTGVNTEAFF. The CDR3 DNA is TGTGCCAGCAGTTACTCGACAGGGGTGAACACTGAAGCTTTCTTT.